This entry describes one T cell receptor (beta chain). This clonotype was seen only a few times. This receptor's antigen is unknown. No clone much larger than this one lies a single base away; base qualities are absent. Full-length TCR variable regions were amplified by 5' RACE PCR with constant-region reverse primers, and semi-nested PCR with Nested Universal Primer A was subsequently performed. The ReliaPrep RNA Cell Miniprep System was used to extract total RNA, which was then reverse transcribed into 5'RACE-ready cDNA with the SMARTer RACE 5'/3' Kit. Multiplex adaptors were used to barcode the full-length TCR alpha and beta libraries, which were then sequenced on an Illumina MiSeq. As for the authors' bioinformatics: For each of nine subset-tissue groups, sequencing data from the five patients were combined, and the groups were compared by unsupervised clustering of TCR gene usage. The Morisita-Horn index was used to calculate repertoire similarity, with shared sequences weighted according to their contribution to each repertoire. TCRdb trimmed the raw reads at Q25, called clones with MiXCR and kept productive beta chains. Each entry is one CDR3 protein sequence, shown with its most common DNA and genes. For this entry, the V and J calls and clone size follow TCRdb and not the study's own pipeline. This sample gives about 62,000 distinct CDR3 sequences in total; around 30% of them show up just once. The top ten constitute roughly 2.5% of the sample.

The Miltenyi Naive CD4+ T Cell Isolation kit was used to purify naive CD4+ T cells, and Tregs were depleted with CD25 microbeads. Tregs, naive and memory CD4+ T cells from tumor, blood and ipsilateral draining lymph nodes of a few breast cancer patients underwent full-length TCR alpha and beta sequencing. Tumor tissue, along with lymph nodes from ipsilateral axillary dissection, was perfused with PBS, minced, and then digested using collagenase I and hyaluronidase. Sorted cell populations were confirmed by FACS to exceed 90% purity. These data are taken from a study (dated by TCRdb to about 2015). Looking at the study overall: The study examined whether tumor-infiltrating Tregs in breast cancer are drawn from blood Tregs or arise in situ by conversion from other CD4+ T cell subsets.

From its cysteine to its phenylalanine, the CDR3 spans 14 amino acids. Kept here is only the CDR3 DNA, which spans 42 bases and is read in frame from base 1. CDR1 MDHEN and CDR2 SYDVKM are derived from the germline V gene. After removal of 5 bases from V and 4 bases from J, the junction retains 3 bases not matched to a gene. The paper's findings and limits, for the study overall: Tumor-infiltrating Treg TCR alpha and beta sequences overlapped most with tumor naive CD4+ T cells, then with blood naive CD4+ T cells. The validation in the larger cohort was limited to a single TCR beta V-J rearrangement instead of whole repertoires. The TCR gene usage of tumor memory CD4+ T cells clustered together with blood and lymph node memory CD4+ cells and with lymph node naive CD4+ cells.

This receptor was taken from a female donor with breast cancer. The rearranged segments are TRBV28 and TRBJ2-5; the central 11 bases match TRBD1. Sequencing used tumor-infiltrating naive CD4+ T cells sorted from the breast tumor. Reading the label with the study, this specimen's cell subset or site is: naive CD4+ T cells, CD4+CD45RA+CD25-. In nucleotide form, the sequence is TGTGCCAGCAGTCGGACAGGGGGCTCAGAGACCCAGTACTTC. Translation gives CASSRTGGSETQYF.